This T cell receptor beta chain was identified during a study of naive and memory T cell subsets. Study-level findings and limits: Potentially, T cell activation and differentiation skew this RNA-based measurement.

The SP2 primer and nested alpha and beta constant region primers amplified ligated cDNA in four rounds. Blood and skin TCR RNA was reverse transcribed with alpha and beta constant primers. TCRdb recomputed calls from the 5' RACE reads with MiXCR, one row per CDR3 protein. Of over 45,000 distinct CDR3 sequences in the sample, 7.6% were seen once. TCR cDNA received a 3' ligated oligonucleotide that carried a UMI. RNA was extracted from over 2 ml of whole blood of healthy adults. Cells were not sorted; total RNA input targeted about 1 to 1000 ng. This clonotype was detected a few times. Its antigen remains unidentified. The clonotype was recovered from a female donor in good health.

The CDR3 sequence: CASSTTENTEAFF. CDR3 nucleotide sequence: TGTGCCAGCAGCACGACAGAGAACACTGAAGCTTTCTTT. This chain connects TRBV3-1 to TRBJ1-1; D is possibly TRBD1 (5 bases). This CDR3 is built from 13 residues. Germline V gives CDR1 LGHDT, CDR2 YNNKEL (reference sequence). Between the trimmed V and J ends, which lost 5 bases and 1 base, there was a span of 8 bases.